Sequencing of this T cell receptor beta chain was carried out in a study of T cell responses to AZD1222 COVID-19 vaccine. TCRdb's table, derived via immunoSEQ multiplex PCR, lists solely in-frame clones and lacks some. The sample has 130,000 or so clones, roughly 90% seen once. Germline V gene lookup returns CDR1 MNHEY and CDR2 SVGEGT. Germline trimming cut 2 bases from V and 8 bases from J; bases unmatched to any gene: 6. The CDR3 length is 14 residues. This clone appeared a single time. This receptor was obtained from an adult in good health. This sample comprised peripheral blood, obtained on day 0 of AZD1222 vaccination. The gene calls are TRBV6-2 or TRBV6-3 and TRBJ2-1; 7 bases agree with TRBD2. CDR3 in amino acids: CASSYGLGAYEQFF. CDR3 nucleotide sequence: TGTGCCAGCAGTTACGGACTAGGGGCTTATGAGCAGTTCTTC.